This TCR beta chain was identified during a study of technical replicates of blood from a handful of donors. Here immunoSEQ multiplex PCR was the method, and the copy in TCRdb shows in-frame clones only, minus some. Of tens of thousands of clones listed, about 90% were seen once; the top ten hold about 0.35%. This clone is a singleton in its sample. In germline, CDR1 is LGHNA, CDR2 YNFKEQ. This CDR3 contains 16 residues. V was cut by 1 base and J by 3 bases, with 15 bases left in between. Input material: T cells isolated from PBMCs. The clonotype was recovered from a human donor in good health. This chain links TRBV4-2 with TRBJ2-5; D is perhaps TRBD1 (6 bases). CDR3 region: CASSQGSAGVEETQYF. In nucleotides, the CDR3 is TGTGCCAGCAGCCAAGGGTCGGCAGGGGTGGAAGAGACCCAGTACTTC.